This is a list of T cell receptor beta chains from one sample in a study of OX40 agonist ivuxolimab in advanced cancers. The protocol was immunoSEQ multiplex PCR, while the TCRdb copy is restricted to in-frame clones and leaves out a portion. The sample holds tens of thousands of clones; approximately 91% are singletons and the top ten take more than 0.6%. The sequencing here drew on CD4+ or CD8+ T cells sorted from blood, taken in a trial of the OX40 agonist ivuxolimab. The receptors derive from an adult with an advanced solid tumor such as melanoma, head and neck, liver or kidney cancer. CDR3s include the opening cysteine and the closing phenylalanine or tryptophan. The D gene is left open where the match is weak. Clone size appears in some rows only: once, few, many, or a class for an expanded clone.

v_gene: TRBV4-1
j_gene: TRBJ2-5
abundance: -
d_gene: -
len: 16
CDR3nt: TGCGCCAGCAGCCAGGCCGGGGCCTTAAGCGGAGAGACCCAGTACTTC
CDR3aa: CASSQAGALSGETQYF

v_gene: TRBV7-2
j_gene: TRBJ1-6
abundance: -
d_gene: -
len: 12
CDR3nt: TGTGCCAGCAGCTCTTTACAGGGTCCCCTCCACTTT
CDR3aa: CASSSLQGPLHF

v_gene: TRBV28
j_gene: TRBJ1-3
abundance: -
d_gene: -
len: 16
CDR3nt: TGTGCCAGCAGACAGGGACCCACGAACTCTGGAAACACCATATATTTT
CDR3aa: CASRQGPTNSGNTIYF

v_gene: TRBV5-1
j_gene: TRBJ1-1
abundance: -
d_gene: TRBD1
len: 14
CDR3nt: TGCGCCAGCAGAAGCCAGGGGGCTGGCACTGAAGCTTTCTTT
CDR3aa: CASRSQGAGTEAFF

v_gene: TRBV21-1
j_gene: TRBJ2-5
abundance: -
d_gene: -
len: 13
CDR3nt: TGTGCCAGGTCCCCTACCGGGAGGGAGACCCAGTACTTC
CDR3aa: CARSPTGRETQYF

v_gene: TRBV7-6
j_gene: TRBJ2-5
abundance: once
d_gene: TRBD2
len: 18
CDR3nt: TGTGCCAGCAGCTTAACCTCCGGGACTAGCGGGATTCAAGAGACCCAGTACTTC
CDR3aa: CASSLTSGTSGIQETQYF

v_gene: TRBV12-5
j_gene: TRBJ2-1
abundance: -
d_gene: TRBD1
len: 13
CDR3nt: TGTGCTAGTGGTACGCCTCGGACAGGGGGGCAGTTCTTC
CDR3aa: CASGTPRTGGQFF

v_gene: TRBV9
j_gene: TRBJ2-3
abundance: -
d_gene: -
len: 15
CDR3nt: TGTGCCAGCAGCCCCGCCGGACTAAACACAGATACGCAGTATTTT
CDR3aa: CASSPAGLNTDTQYF

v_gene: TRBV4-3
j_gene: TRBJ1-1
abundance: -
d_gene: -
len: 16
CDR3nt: TGCGCCAGCAGCCACTACCAGGGCAGTTTGAACACTGAAGCTTTCTTT
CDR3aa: CASSHYQGSLNTEAFF

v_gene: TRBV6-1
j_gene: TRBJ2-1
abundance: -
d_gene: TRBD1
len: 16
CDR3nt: TGTGCCAGCAGTGAAGGCCGGGACAGGGGGGGTAAAGGGCAGTTCTTC
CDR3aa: CASSEGRDRGGKGQFF

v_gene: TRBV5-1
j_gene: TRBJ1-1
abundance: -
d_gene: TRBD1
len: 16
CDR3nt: TGCGCCAGCAGCTCTCCTCCGGGACAGGGAGTCTCTGAAGCTTTCTTT
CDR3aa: CASSSPPGQGVSEAFF

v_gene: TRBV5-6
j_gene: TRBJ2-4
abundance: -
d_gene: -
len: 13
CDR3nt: TGTGCCAGCAGCTTGCTTGAACCAAACATTCAGTACTTC
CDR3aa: CASSLLEPNIQYF

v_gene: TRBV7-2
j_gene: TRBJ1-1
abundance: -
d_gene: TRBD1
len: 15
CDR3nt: TGTGCCAGCAGCTTAGGATCAGGGGGCGTCACTGAAGCTTTCTTT
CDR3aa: CASSLGSGGVTEAFF

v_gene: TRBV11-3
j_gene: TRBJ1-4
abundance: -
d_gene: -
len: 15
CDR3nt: TGTGCCAGCAGCCGGACCTCTGCAACTAATGAAAAACTGTTTTTT
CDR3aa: CASSRTSATNEKLFF

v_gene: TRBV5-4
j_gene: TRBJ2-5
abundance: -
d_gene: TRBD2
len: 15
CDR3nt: TGTGCCAGCAGCTTCAGGCTAGCGGGGAGAGAGACCCAGTACTTC
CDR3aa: CASSFRLAGRETQYF

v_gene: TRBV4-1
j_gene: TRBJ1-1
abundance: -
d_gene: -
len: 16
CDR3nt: TGCGCCAGCTCTCAACGGGGGACACGGGGGAACACTGAAGCTTTCTTT
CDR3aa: CASSQRGTRGNTEAFF

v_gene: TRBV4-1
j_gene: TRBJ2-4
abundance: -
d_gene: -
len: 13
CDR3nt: TGCGCCAGCAGCCAAGAATGGAGAAACATTCAGTACTTC
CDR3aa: CASSQEWRNIQYF

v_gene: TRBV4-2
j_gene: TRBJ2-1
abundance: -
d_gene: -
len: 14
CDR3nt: TGTGCCAGCAGCCAGGGTACTAGCTTCGATGAGCAGTTCTTC
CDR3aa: CASSQGTSFDEQFF

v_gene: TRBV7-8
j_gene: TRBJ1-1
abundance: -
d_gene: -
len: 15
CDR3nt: TGTGCCAGCAGGCCCTACTCGGGGGCTTTCACTGAAGCTTTCTTT
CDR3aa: CASRPYSGAFTEAFF

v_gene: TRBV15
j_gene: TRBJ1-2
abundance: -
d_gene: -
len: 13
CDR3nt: TGTGCCACCAGCAGAGGGTGGAATTATGGCTACACCTTC
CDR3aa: CATSRGWNYGYTF